These T cell receptor beta chains were read from a single sample in a study of T cell clones after liver transplantation. Clones were read by immunoSEQ multiplex PCR, and TCRdb kept only the in-frame ones, dropping some. This sample has roughly 97,000 clones, with approximately 78% found just once. Sequencing used CD4+ T cells from blood, obtained before liver transplant. The origin of the receptors is a human donor who received a liver transplant. Both conserved end residues are trimmed from each CDR3. A D gene is named only where the DNA matches it firmly. The size of a clone is reported for some rows only, either as once, few or many, or as a class for expanded clones.

.	TRBV18	.	ASSPQWTNEKLF
.	TRBV15	TRBD2	ATYKGWGGGPYEQY
.	TRBV7-2	.	ASSSPSTAGVGLNEQF
.	TRBV5-4	.	ASSQAGYGYT
few	TRBV5-1	.	ASSLEGNTGELF
.	TRBV5-1	.	ASSRGSNTEAF
.	TRBV7-8	.	ASSFRTTYNEQF
.	TRBV7-9	TRBD2	ASSWGTSGRASPNEQF
.	TRBV18	.	ASSPGGTDTEAF
.	TRBV2	TRBD2	ASNSGGPLTAETQY
.	TRBV19	TRBD1	ASSAGTALTGANVLT
.	TRBV10-3	.	AISHSPTETQY
.	TRBV11-2	TRBD1	ASSAGQNFNQPQH
.	TRBV15	.	ATSSPPAGQY
.	TRBV7-2	.	ASSFQVGNEQF
.	TRBV9	TRBD2	ASSSRGAGESYNEQF
.	TRBV18	TRBD2	ASSPRGTGGRTDTQY
.	TRBV6-1	.	ASIYDRPPYEQY
once	TRBV5-1	.	ASTLLGGGVAEGYT
.	TRBV9	.	ASSPRTKTEAF
.	TRBV5-1	TRBD2	ASSAGLAGGSYNEQF
.	TRBV28	TRBD2	ASSLEASGTRTQY
few	TRBV19	.	ASSTREAEAF
.	TRBV7-2	.	ASSFFVAGGVGTNEKLF
.	TRBV30	.	AWREDGHRTHEQF
.	TRBV19	TRBD1	ASSKTGISNQPQH
.	TRBV5-1	.	ASSLDIGTSTNEKLF
.	TRBV28	TRBD1	ASSSWAGGRTGELF
.	TRBV5-1	.	ASSTLSPSDTQY
.	TRBV7-2	.	ASSLFAYEQY
.	TRBV27	TRBD1	ASSLSGTGGIRQY
few	TRBV7-3	TRBD2	ASSLIAGGGPDTQY
few	TRBV29-1	.	SVELVPSTEAF
.	TRBV5-6	.	ASSTGRADGYT
.	TRBV4-2	.	ASSQVGRQTSGNTIY
few	TRBV5-1	.	ASSTRPGATNEKLF
.	TRBV6-1	.	ASSEPPGREQY
.	TRBV5-1	.	ASSLALQGTNEQF
.	TRBV9	TRBD1	ASSVEQGNYGYT
.	TRBV4-1	.	ASSQDEWRGQPYEQY
.	TRBV2	TRBD1	ASSLGQGKVNEQF
.	TRBV11-2	.	ASSLSDSTLTSSYEQY
.	TRBV2	.	ASRLNTEAF
.	TRBV5-1	TRBD1	ASSLVGTGGTSTDTQY
.	TRBV5-1	.	ASSLWGANSNQPQH
many	TRBV7-3	TRBD1	ASSLRDRGEQY
.	TRBV2	.	ASSQSPSQANYGYT
.	TRBV7-2	TRBD1	ASSFTGGESNEPQH
.	TRBV10-3	TRBD1	AISARTGGVYEQY
.	TRBV7-9	.	ASSLRASVPTDTQY
.	TRBV29-1	.	SVTLPRRNTEAF
.	TRBV28	.	ASTPSGRFSGNTIY
.	TRBV27	TRBD1	ASRTRTGATQY